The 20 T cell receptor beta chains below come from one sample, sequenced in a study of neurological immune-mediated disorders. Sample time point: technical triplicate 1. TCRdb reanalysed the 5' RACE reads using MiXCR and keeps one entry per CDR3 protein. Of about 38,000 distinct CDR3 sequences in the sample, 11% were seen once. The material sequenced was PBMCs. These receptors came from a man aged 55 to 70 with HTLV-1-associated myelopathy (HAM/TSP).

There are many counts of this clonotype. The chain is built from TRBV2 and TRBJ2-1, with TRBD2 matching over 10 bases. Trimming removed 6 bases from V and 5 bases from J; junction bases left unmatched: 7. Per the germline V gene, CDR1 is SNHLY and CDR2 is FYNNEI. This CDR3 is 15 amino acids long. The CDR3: CASRGAAGGHNEQFF. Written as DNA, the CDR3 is TGTGCCAGCAGGGGGGCAGCGGGAGGGCACAATGAGCAGTTCTTC.

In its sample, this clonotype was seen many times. For the CDR3, the DNA is TGTGCCAGCGGGGCAGGGTCTACCTACGAGCAGTACTTC. Translation gives CASGAGSTYEQYF. The chain joins TRBV12-3 or TRBV12-4 to TRBJ2-7, with D possibly TRBD1 on 5 matching bases. CDR3 size: 13 residues. V was clipped by 8 bases and J by 2 bases, with 13 bases between them.

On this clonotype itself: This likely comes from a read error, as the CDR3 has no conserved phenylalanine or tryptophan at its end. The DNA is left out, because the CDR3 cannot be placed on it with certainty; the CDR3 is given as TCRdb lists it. Here the CDR3 reads CSARASGVTEALL. V usage is TRBV20-1 and J usage is TRBJ1-1; TRBD1 is the table's D call and was not checked against the DNA. The CDR3 length is 13 residues, termini included. Germline assignment: CDR1 DFQATT and CDR2 SNEGSKA (reference sequence).

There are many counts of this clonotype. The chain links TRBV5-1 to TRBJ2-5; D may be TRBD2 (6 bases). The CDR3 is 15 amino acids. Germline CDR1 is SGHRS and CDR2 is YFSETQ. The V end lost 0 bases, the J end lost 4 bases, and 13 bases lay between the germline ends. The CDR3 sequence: CASSLARGAGETQYF. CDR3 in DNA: TGCGCCAGCAGCTTGGCCCGCGGAGCGGGAGAGACCCAGTACTTC.

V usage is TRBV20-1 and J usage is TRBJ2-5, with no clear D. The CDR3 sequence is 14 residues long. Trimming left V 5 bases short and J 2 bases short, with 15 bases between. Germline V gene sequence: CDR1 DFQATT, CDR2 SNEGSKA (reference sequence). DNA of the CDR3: TGCAGTGCTGGGTTTATCCCCGGACAAGAGACCCAGTACTTC. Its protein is CSAGFIPGQETQYF.

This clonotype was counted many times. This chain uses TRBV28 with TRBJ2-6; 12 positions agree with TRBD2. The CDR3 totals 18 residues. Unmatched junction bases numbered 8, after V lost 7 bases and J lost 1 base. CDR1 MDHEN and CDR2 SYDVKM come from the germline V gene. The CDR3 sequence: CASIPTSGGSSGANVLTF. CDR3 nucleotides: TGTGCCAGCATCCCGACTAGCGGGGGAAGTTCTGGGGCCAACGTCCTGACTTTC.

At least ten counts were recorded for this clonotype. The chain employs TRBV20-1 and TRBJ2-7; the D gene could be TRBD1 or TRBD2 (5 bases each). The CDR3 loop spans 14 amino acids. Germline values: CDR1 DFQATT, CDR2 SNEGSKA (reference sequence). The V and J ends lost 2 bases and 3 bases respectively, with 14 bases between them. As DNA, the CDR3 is TGCAGTGCTAGACCCCCGGGACCGCTCTACGAGCAGTACTTC. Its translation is CSARPPGPLYEQYF.

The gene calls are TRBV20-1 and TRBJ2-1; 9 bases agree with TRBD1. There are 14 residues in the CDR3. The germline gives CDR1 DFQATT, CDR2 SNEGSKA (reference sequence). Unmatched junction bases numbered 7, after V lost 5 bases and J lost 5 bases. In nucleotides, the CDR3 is TGCAGTGCTTCCAAGGGGACAGGGAACAATGAGCAGTTCTTC. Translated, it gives CSASKGTGNNEQFF.

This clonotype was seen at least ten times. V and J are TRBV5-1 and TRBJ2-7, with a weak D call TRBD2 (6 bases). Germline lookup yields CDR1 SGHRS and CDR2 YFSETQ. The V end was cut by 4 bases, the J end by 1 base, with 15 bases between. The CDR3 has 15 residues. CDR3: CASSPDGGESYEQYF. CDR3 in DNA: TGCGCCAGCAGCCCGGATGGAGGGGAATCCTACGAGCAGTACTTC.

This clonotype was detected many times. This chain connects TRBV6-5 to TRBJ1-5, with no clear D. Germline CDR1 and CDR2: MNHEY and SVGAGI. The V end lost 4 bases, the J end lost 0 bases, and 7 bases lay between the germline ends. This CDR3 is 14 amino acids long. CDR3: CASSFAYSNQPQHF. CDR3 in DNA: TGTGCCAGCAGTTTCGCTTATAGCAATCAGCCCCAGCATTTT.

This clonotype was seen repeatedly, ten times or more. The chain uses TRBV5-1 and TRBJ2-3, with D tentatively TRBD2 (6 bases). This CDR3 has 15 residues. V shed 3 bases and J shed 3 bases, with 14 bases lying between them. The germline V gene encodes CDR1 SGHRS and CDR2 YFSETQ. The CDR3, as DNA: TGCGCCAGCAGCTATGTTAGCGGAAGTACAGATACGCAGTATTTT. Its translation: CASSYVSGSTDTQYF. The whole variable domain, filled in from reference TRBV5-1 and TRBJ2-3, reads KAGVTQTPRYLIKTRGQQVTLSCSPISGHRSVSWYQQTPGQGLQFLFEYFSETQRNKGNFPGRFSGRQFSNSRSEMNVSTLELGDSALYLCASSYVSGSTDTQYFGPGTRLTVL.

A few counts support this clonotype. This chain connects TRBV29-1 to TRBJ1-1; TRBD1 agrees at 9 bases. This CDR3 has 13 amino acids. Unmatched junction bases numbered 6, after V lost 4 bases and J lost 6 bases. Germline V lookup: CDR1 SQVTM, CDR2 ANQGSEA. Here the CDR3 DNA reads TGCAGCGTTGCCCAGACAGGGGGATCTGAAGCTTTCTTT. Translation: CSVAQTGGSEAFF.

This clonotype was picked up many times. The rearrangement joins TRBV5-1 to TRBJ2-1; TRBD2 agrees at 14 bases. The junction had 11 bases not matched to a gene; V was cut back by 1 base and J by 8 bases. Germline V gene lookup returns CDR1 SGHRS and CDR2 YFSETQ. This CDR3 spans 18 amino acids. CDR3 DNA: TGCGCCAGCAGCTTGTTCCCAGGGGAGGGACTAGCGGGAGATGAGCAGTTCTTC. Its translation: CASSLFPGEGLAGDEQFF.

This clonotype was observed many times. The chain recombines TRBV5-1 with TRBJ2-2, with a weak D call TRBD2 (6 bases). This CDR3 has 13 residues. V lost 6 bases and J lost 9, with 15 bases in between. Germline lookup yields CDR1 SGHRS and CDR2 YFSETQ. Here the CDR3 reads CASNPAGGRELFF. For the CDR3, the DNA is TGCGCCAGCAACCCGGCCGGGGGTAGGGAGCTGTTTTTT.

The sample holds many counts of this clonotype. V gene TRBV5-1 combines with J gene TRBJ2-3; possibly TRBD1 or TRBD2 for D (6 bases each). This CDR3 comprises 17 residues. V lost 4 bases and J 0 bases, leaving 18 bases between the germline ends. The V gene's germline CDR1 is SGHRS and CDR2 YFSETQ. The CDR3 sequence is CASSPSTRGVSTDTQYF. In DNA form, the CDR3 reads TGCGCCAGCAGCCCTTCGACTAGGGGGGTTAGCACAGATACGCAGTATTTT.

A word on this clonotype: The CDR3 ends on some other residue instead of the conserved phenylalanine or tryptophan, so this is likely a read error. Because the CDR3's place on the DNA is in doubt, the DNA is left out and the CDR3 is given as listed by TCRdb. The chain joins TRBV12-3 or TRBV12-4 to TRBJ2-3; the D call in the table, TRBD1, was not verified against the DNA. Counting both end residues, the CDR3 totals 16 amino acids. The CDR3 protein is CASSLQVNRGKDTQDL.

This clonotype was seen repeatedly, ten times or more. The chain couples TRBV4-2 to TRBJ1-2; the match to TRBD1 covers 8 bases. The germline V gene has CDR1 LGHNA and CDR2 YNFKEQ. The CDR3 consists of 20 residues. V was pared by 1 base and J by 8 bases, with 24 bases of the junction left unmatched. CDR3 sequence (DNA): TGTGCCAGCAGCCAAGGTTTATCCCGGTCCTCGGGACAGGTCCAAAGGGGCTACACCTTC. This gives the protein CASSQGLSRSSGQVQRGYTF.

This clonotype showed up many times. The CDR3 region has the DNA TGCGCCAGCAGCTTGCTGGGAGGTGACTATGGCTACACCTTC. Protein product: CASSLLGGDYGYTF. The chain employs TRBV5-1 and TRBJ1-2, with D unclear. CDR1 is SGHRS and CDR2 is YFSETQ in the germline V gene. The CDR3 length is 14 residues. Trimming removed 1 base from V and 3 bases from J, with 10 bases in between.

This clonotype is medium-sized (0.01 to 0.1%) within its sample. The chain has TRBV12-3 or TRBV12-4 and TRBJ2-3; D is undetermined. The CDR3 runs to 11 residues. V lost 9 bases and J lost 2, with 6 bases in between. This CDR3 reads CASPDTDTQYF. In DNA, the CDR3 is TGTGCCAGTCCTGACACAGATACGCAGTATTTT.

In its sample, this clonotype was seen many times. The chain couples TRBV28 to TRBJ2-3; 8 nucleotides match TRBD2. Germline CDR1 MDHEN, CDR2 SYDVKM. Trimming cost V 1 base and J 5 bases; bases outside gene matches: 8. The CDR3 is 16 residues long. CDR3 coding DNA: TGTGCCAGCAGTTTATTGTCGGGAGGGCCGAGAGATACGCAGTATTTT. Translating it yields CASSLLSGGPRDTQYF.